Described below is a single T cell receptor beta chain sequence and its context. Use of 60 Vbeta and 13 Jbeta primers characterized the PCR. Profiling relied on immunoSEQ multiplex PCR, and the TCRdb table lists in-frame clones only, not all of them. This table has around 180,000 clones, approximately 84% appearing once. Everyone who donated was a healthy bone marrow donor. The CDR3 has 18 residues. Germline CDR1 WNHNN, CDR2 SYGVQD (reference sequence). The ends were cut back, 2 bases at V and 3 bases at J, with 23 bases in the middle. The data originate from a study of cytomegalovirus exposure and HLA in healthy donors. Study summary: A previous analysis identified 95 million to 120 million unique TCR beta sequences derived from 180 million or so T cells.

This TCR came from a girl aged 5-17 years in good health and CMV-seropositive. Sequenced material: PBMCs. The chain carries TRBV10-1 and TRBJ2-7; tentatively, D is TRBD1 (5 bases). CDR3 in amino acids: CASSEPPTPRRTHYEQYF. The DNA for the CDR3 is TGCGCCAGCAGTGAGCCCCCTACCCCGAGACGGACACACTACGAGCAGTACTTC.